The 29 T cell receptor beta chains below come from one sample, sequenced in a study of blood T cell repertoires in COVID-19 (dated by TCRdb to 2019 to 2021). Library preparation used the immunoSEQ multiplex PCR assay. The source is immuneACCESS, and TCRdb retained only in-frame sequences with V and J called. Part of the clones is not carried over; for the studies checked, unresolved V genes explain less than half of this, and the remainder is unexplained. This sample holds 44,000 or so clones; 55% to 75% were observed only once. The ten most abundant clones make up 6.2% of the sample. The sample was peripheral blood. The origin of the receptors is a man aged 80 or over with acute or convalescent COVID-19.

This rearrangement joins TRBV6-5 to TRBJ2-3; a possible D gene is TRBD1 (6 bases). V lost 1 base and J lost 0, with 11 bases in between. Germline CDR1 reads MNHEY; CDR2 reads SVGAGI. The CDR3 contains 16 residues. This CDR3 is CASSYLGGDSTDTQYF. DNA of the CDR3: TGTGCCAGCAGTTACTTAGGGGGAGACAGCACAGATACGCAGTATTTT.

The chain recombines TRBV5-5 with TRBJ1-5; D gene unclear. Trimming removed 0 bases at V and 7 bases at J, with 5 bases between. Germline values: CDR1 SGHKS, CDR2 YYEKEE (reference sequence). The CDR3 is 12 residues long. CDR3: CASSLEEQPQHF. Written as DNA, the CDR3 is TGTGCCAGCAGCTTGGAAGAGCAGCCCCAGCATTTT. Based on the CDR3 plus reference TRBV5-5 and TRBJ1-5, the full variable domain is DAGVTQSPTHLIKTRGQQVTLRCSPISGHKSVSWYQQVLGQGPQFIFQYYEKEERGRGNFPDRFSARQFPNYSSELNVNALLLGDSALYLCASSLEEQPQHFGDGTRLSIL.

The chain links TRBV18 to TRBJ2-1, with TRBD2 matching 7 bases. Losses at the gene ends were 3 bases for V and 7 bases for J; bases not matched to a gene: 6. This CDR3 has 14 amino acids. Germline V gives CDR1 KGHSH, CDR2 LQKENI. CDR3 nucleotides: TGTGCCAGCTCACCCGCCGGGGGAGGGAATGAGCAGTTCTTC. Amino acids: CASSPAGGGNEQFF.

V and J are TRBV19 and TRBJ1-5; D remains ambiguous. The germline V gene has CDR1 LNHDA and CDR2 SQIVND (reference sequence). The CDR3 covers 15 residues. V lost 2 bases to trimming and J lost 4 bases, with 12 bases between them. DNA for the CDR3: TGTGCCAGTAGTATACAGTTCGCGGGTAATCAGCCCCAGCATTTT. Its protein is CASSIQFAGNQPQHF.

As DNA, the CDR3 is TGTGCCAGCAGCTTGGGACTAGCGGGGGTGCAAGAGACCCAGTACTTC. It specifies CASSLGLAGVQETQYF. The chain couples TRBV5-6 to TRBJ2-5; 12 bases fit TRBD2. This CDR3 has 16 amino acids. With 0 bases clipped from V and 2 bases from J, the junction kept 2 bases outside the gene matches. Germline V gene sequence: CDR1 SGHDT, CDR2 YYEEEE. The complete variable domain, with remaining parts taken from reference TRBV5-6 and TRBJ2-5, reads DAGVTQSPTHLIKTRGQQVTLRCSPKSGHDTVSWYQQALGQGPQFIFQYYEEEERQRGNFPDRFSGHQFPNYSSELNVNALLLGDSALYLCASSLGLAGVQETQYFGPGTRLLVL.

This clone was counted only a few times. V gene TRBV11-2 combines with J gene TRBJ1-2; the match to TRBD1 covers 8 bases. Germline V gene sequence: CDR1 SGHAT, CDR2 FQNNGV. The J segment lost 2 bases and the V segment lost 4 bases, leaving 6 bases of the junction unmatched. The CDR3 contains 15 residues. The CDR3 DNA reads TGTGCCAGCAGCTCGTTACAGGGGGGCAACTATGGCTACACCTTC. Residues: CASSSLQGGNYGYTF.

The J gene is TRBJ2-3, the V gene TRBV18; 14 bases are shared with TRBD2. This CDR3 is 20 amino acids long. In germline, CDR1 is KGHSH, CDR2 LQKENI. Unmatched junction bases numbered 14, after V lost 0 bases and J lost 6 bases. CDR3 residues: CASSPPVGLAGVHARDTQYF. For the CDR3, the DNA is TGTGCCAGCTCACCACCTGTGGGACTAGCGGGAGTCCACGCACGGGATACGCAGTATTTT.

This chain joins TRBV29-1 and TRBJ1-2; a weak D match, TRBD1 (5 bases). V shed 7 bases and J shed 3 bases, with 18 bases lying between them. This CDR3 has 14 residues. From germline, CDR1 is SQVTM and CDR2 ANQGSEA. DNA of the CDR3: TGCAGCGCAACCCGGGACTCCGGGGACTATGGCTACACCTTC. It encodes CSATRDSGDYGYTF.

The chain employs TRBV11-3 and TRBJ1-5; TRBD1 is a possible D gene (5 bases). Germline loops: CDR1 SGHNT, CDR2 YENEEA. CDR3 length: 15 residues. V shed 8 bases and J shed 0 bases, with 14 bases lying between them. The CDR3 region has the DNA TGTGCCAGCGGACAAACAGGAAATAGCAATCAGCCCCAGCATTTT. Translation gives CASGQTGNSNQPQHF. Full variable domain (missing parts from reference TRBV11-3 and TRBJ1-5): EAGVVQSPRYKIIEKKQPVAFWCNPISGHNTLYWYLQNLGQGPELLIRYENEEAVDDSQLPKDRFSAERLKGVDSTLKIQPAELGDSAVYLCASGQTGNSNQPQHFGDGTRLSIL.

The chain couples TRBV18 to TRBJ2-5, with 7 bases lining up with TRBD1. The CDR3 spans 13 residues. Germline V gene lookup returns CDR1 KGHSH and CDR2 LQKENI. Trimming at V came to 5 bases and at J to 5 bases, leaving 5 bases not matched to a gene. CDR3 region: CASSSDRAETQYF. The CDR3 DNA follows: TGTGCCAGCTCATCAGACAGGGCTGAGACCCAGTACTTC.

The count of this clone is one. The CDR3 nucleotides read TGTGCCAGCAGTACACAGGGGGCGGGAGACACTGAAGCTTTCTTT. It yields the protein CASSTQGAGDTEAFF. The chain links TRBV28 to TRBJ1-1; 9 nucleotides match TRBD1. The germline gives CDR1 MDHEN, CDR2 SYDVKM. The CDR3 length is 15 residues. Trimming cost V 5 bases and J 3 bases; bases outside gene matches: 7.

This clone was found a few times. The chain combines TRBV3-1 (or the pseudogene TRBV3-2) with TRBJ1-3; D is perhaps TRBD1 (5 bases). The CDR3 length is 14 residues. Per germline, CDR1 LGHDT and CDR2 YNNKEL (reference sequence). Trimming pared 4 bases from V and 11 bases from J, leaving 18 bases between. The DNA for the CDR3 is TGTGCCAGCAGCCCCCTTCGGGGGGGGGAGGCCATATATTTT. This gives the protein CASSPLRGGEAIYF.

The chain links TRBV19 to TRBJ1-1; 8 positions match TRBD1. The junction had 4 bases not matched to a gene; V was cut back by 6 bases and J by 4 bases. Germline assignment: CDR1 LNHDA and CDR2 SQIVND (reference sequence). The length of the CDR3 is 13 residues. CDR3 bases: TGTGCCAGTAGGGCCACAGGGGGCACTGAAGCTTTCTTT. Residues: CASRATGGTEAFF.

The chain joins TRBV10-3 to TRBJ1-4; TRBD1 is a possible D gene (5 bases). The germline gives CDR1 ENHRY, CDR2 SYGVKD. V was clipped by 10 bases and J by 0 bases, with 12 bases between them. This CDR3 comprises 14 residues. The CDR3 sequence is CATWGGATNEKLFF. CDR3 bases: TGTGCCACCTGGGGGGGGGCAACTAATGAAAAACTGTTTTTT.

This chain connects TRBV18 to TRBJ2-1, with 8 bases aligning to TRBD2. J was trimmed by 2 bases and V by 5 bases; bases with no gene match: 5. Germline CDR1 is KGHSH and CDR2 is LQKENI. This CDR3 spans 15 amino acids. CDR3 coding DNA: TGTGCCAGCTCAATGATACTAGCGGCCTACAATGAGCAGTTCTTC. This codes for CASSMILAAYNEQFF.

This clone appeared once. CDR3 amino acids: CASSYSISAQNEQYF. CDR3 DNA: TGTGCCAGCAGTTACTCGATCTCTGCTCAGAACGAGCAGTACTTC. This chain uses TRBV6-6 with TRBJ2-7, with D uncertain. This CDR3 comprises 15 residues. Germline CDR1 is MNHNY and CDR2 is SVGAGI (reference sequence). V was trimmed by 0 bases and J by 5 bases, leaving 14 bases between them.

This clone appeared once. The chain joins TRBV3-1 (or the pseudogene TRBV3-2) to TRBJ2-7; TRBD2 matches at 7 bases. The CDR3 has 14 residues. V dropped 5 bases and J dropped 5; count of bases not matched to a gene: 9. Germline CDR1 reads LGHDT; CDR2 reads YNNKEL (reference sequence). DNA for the CDR3: TGTGCCAGCAGCTATCGGGAGGAGTACAACGAGCAGTACTTC. This encodes CASSYREEYNEQYF.

The rearrangement links TRBV5-6 to TRBJ1-2; 10 bases line up with TRBD1. Looked up from germline, CDR1 is SGHDT and CDR2 is YYEEEE. V shed 0 bases, J shed 3 bases, and the junction held 5 bases outside the gene matches. This CDR3 spans 16 amino acids. The CDR3 loop reads CASSLGQGAGYYGYTF. The CDR3 nucleotides read TGTGCCAGCAGCTTGGGACAGGGGGCGGGATACTATGGCTACACCTTC.

Points on this clone: The sample has other DNA sequences that encode this CDR3 too. V usage is TRBV23-1 and J usage is TRBJ1-1; maybe TRBD1 (5 bases). TRBV23-1 is an open reading frame whose function is uncertain. V was trimmed by 11 bases and J by 5 bases, leaving 15 bases between them. CDR3 length: 12 residues. The CDR3 reads CARGGVETEAFF. The CDR3 DNA is TGCGCCCGGGGGGGGGTGGAAACTGAAGCTTTCTTT.

J is TRBJ1-4 and V is TRBV3-1 (or the pseudogene TRBV3-2); the D is unclear. The ends were cut back, 4 bases at V and 9 bases at J, with 6 bases in the middle. The CDR3 runs 11 residues. Germline CDR1 reads LGHDT; CDR2 reads YNNKEL (reference sequence). The CDR3 coding sequence is TGTGCCAGCAGCCCGGGGAAAAAACTGTTTTTT. Its protein is CASSPGKKLFF.

The J gene is TRBJ1-2, the V gene TRBV6-5; 9 bases are shared with TRBD1. V lost 5 bases and J lost 4; bases outside the gene matches: 8. CDR3 length: 15 residues. Per germline, CDR1 MNHEY and CDR2 SVGAGI. The CDR3 is CASSLTGGESYGYTF. The CDR3 DNA follows: TGTGCCAGCAGTCTTACAGGGGGCGAAAGCTATGGCTACACCTTC.

The chain uses TRBV9 and TRBJ1-6, with 12 bases aligning to TRBD1. Germline CDR1 reads SGDLS; CDR2 reads YYNGEE. The CDR3 sequence is 15 residues long. Germline trimming cut 4 bases from V and 9 bases from J; bases unmatched to any gene: 5. CDR3 sequence: CASSNRDRGLSPLHF. DNA of the CDR3: TGTGCCAGCAGCAACCGGGACAGGGGGCTTTCACCCCTCCACTTT. The full variable domain, its missing parts supplied by reference TRBV9 and TRBJ1-6, is DSGVTQTPKHLITATGQRVTLRCSPRSGDLSVYWYQQSLDQGLQFLIQYYNGEERAKGNILERFSAQQFPDLHSELNLSSLELGDSALYFCASSNRDRGLSPLHFGNGTRLTVT.

The CDR3 spells CASRHRDRAPYEQYF. The CDR3 DNA follows: TGTGCCAGCAGGCACCGGGACAGGGCTCCCTACGAGCAGTACTTC. The chain joins TRBV5-6 to TRBJ2-7; 9 nucleotides match TRBD1. With 5 bases clipped from V and 2 bases from J, the junction kept 8 bases outside the gene matches. The CDR3 contains 15 residues. CDR1 is SGHDT and CDR2 is YYEEEE in the germline V gene.

This clone has only one observation. The chain is built from TRBV6-1 and TRBJ1-3, with D possibly matching TRBD1 (5 bases). Germline V gene data show CDR1 as MNHNS and CDR2 as SASEGT. The length of the CDR3 is 17 residues. V was pared by 2 bases and J by 0 bases, with 14 bases between. The CDR3 DNA follows: TGTGCCAGCAGTGAACTTGAGGACACCCGCTCTGGAAACACCATATATTTT. Residues: CASSELEDTRSGNTIYF.

V and J are TRBV30 and TRBJ2-6, with 7 bases lining up with TRBD1. This CDR3 region has 13 residues. Germline loops: CDR1 GTSNPN, CDR2 SVGIG (reference sequence). V trimming: 8 bases; J trimming: 1 base; junction bases outside the gene matches: 2. Here the CDR3 reads CAMTGSGANVLTF. The CDR3 DNA follows: TGTGCCATGACAGGGTCTGGGGCCAACGTCCTGACTTTC.

The genes are TRBV7-6 and TRBJ2-1; weak D call: TRBD2 (6 bases). CDR3 length: 14 amino acids. V shed 1 base and J shed 5 bases, with 9 bases lying between them. Germline V CDR1 and CDR2: SGHVS, FNYEAQ. The CDR3, as DNA: TGTGCCAGCAGCTTAGTATCTAGCGACAATGAGCAGTTCTTC. This translates into CASSLVSSDNEQFF.

The chain links TRBV7-9 to TRBJ2-6, with 9 bases aligning to TRBD1. Germline CDR1 SEHNR, CDR2 FQNEAQ (reference sequence). V was clipped by 5 bases and J by 4 bases; unmatched bases: 9. The CDR3 extends over 17 amino acids. CDR3 protein: CASSPRDRVAGANVLTF. CDR3 in DNA: TGTGCCAGCAGCCCGCGGGACAGGGTAGCCGGGGCCAACGTCCTGACTTTC.

This chain uses TRBV9 with TRBJ1-3; D is unclear. CDR3 length equals 15 residues. V was clipped by 0 bases and J by 4 bases, with 11 bases between them. Germline CDR1 reads SGDLS; CDR2 reads YYNGEE. CDR3: CASSVGGRGGNTIYF. The CDR3 DNA reads TGTGCCAGCAGCGTAGGAGGGAGAGGCGGAAACACCATATATTTT.

This clone was recorded many times. The chain carries TRBV5-4 and TRBJ2-3; possibly TRBD2 for D (6 bases). V was cut by 4 bases and J by 8 bases, with 23 bases left in between. The CDR3 has 16 residues. Germline CDR1 and CDR2: SGHNT and YYREEE (reference sequence). The CDR3 loop is CASSAMTGTVLGTQYF. As DNA, the CDR3 is TGTGCCAGCAGCGCAATGACCGGGACTGTTCTGGGTACGCAGTATTTT.